This T cell receptor beta chain stems from a study of cytomegalovirus exposure and HLA in healthy donors. The primer mix had 60 Vbeta and 13 Jbeta primers. The data were produced by immunoSEQ multiplex PCR, yet TCRdb's version contains in-frame clones alone and is incomplete. The sample includes 150,000 to 200,000 clones, roughly 86% of them seen just once. Regarding the study as a whole: A later analysis revealed that TCR association rates differed between HLA loci, peaking at DRB1 and bottoming out at HLA-C.

For this clone: Its specificity is not known.

CDR1 and CDR2 (germline): SGHRS, YFSETQ. The trim removed 4 bases at V and 1 base at J, leaving 9 bases unmatched. The CDR3 contains 19 residues. The TCR comes from a middle-aged man in good health and CMV-seropositive. The rearrangement joins TRBV5-1 to TRBJ2-1, with TRBD2 identical over 15 bases. Sequencing was done on a sample of PBMCs. As DNA, the CDR3 is TGCGCCAGCAGCACCGACGGACTAGCGGGAGGGCCATCCTACAATGAGCAGTTCTTC. It specifies CASSTDGLAGGPSYNEQFF.